One sample yielded the 8 T cell receptor beta chains listed below, sequenced in a study of shared clonotypes between healthy human individuals. The method was immunoSEQ multiplex PCR; TCRdb's version includes in-frame clones alone and lacks a portion of them. The data contain about 2 million clones, around 96% of them singletons. Naive CD8 cells were CD45RO-negative, positively selected for CCR7, excluding terminally differentiated effector memory CD45RA+ cells. Sequencing used naive CD8+ T cells sorted from blood. These receptor sequences come from a man younger than 30 in good health.

This clone was counted once. V is TRBV11-2 and J is TRBJ2-1; D perhaps matches TRBD1 (8 bases). Trimming took 5 bases from V and 5 from J, leaving 19 bases between them. The CDR3 sequence is 16 residues long. The germline V gene encodes CDR1 SGHAT and CDR2 FQNNGV. CDR3 in DNA: TGTGCCAGCAGCCCTGGAAGGACAGGGAGGGACAATGAGCAGTTCTTC. It yields the protein CASSPGRTGRDNEQFF.

The CDR3 DNA reads as TGTGCCAGCAGTTGGGACCCTGCCTACGAGCAGTACTTC. Its translation: CASSWDPAYEQYF. This chain links TRBV6-6 with TRBJ2-7; TRBD1 or TRBD2 may be the D gene (5 bases each). Looked up from germline, CDR1 is MNHNY and CDR2 is SVGAGI (reference sequence). V was clipped by 4 bases and J by 2 bases, with 9 bases between them. CDR3 length: 13 amino acids.

The chain recombines TRBV11-2 with TRBJ1-2; D is perhaps TRBD1 (6 bases). The CDR3 sequence is 13 residues long. The V gene's germline CDR1 is SGHAT and CDR2 FQNNGV. V lost 4 bases, J lost 7 bases, and 13 bases lay in between. The CDR3, as DNA: TGTGCCAGCAGCTACCCTGGGGGCGGTGGCTACACCTTC. Protein sequence: CASSYPGGGGYTF.

The chain links TRBV6-6 to TRBJ2-2; D is undetermined. The germline V gene encodes CDR1 MNHNY and CDR2 SVGAGI (reference sequence). V gave up 7 bases and J gave up 7 bases, with 22 bases separating them. There are 16 residues in the CDR3. The CDR3 region is CASTDTLEGIRGELFF. CDR3 nucleotide sequence: TGTGCCAGCACTGACACCTTAGAAGGGATCCGCGGGGAGCTGTTTTTT.

CDR3 sequence: CASSQESYGVPYEQYF. DNA for the CDR3: TGCGCCAGCAGCCAAGAGTCCTACGGGGTACCTTACGAGCAGTACTTC. The V and J genes are TRBV4-1 and TRBJ2-7; weak D call: TRBD2 (5 bases). The CDR3 runs 16 residues. Germline lookup yields CDR1 MGHRA and CDR2 YSYEKL. Trimming took 0 bases from V and 4 from J, leaving 16 bases between them.

The count of this clone is one. The chain uses TRBV18 and TRBJ2-7; 7 nucleotides match TRBD1. Germline-derived CDR1 and CDR2 are KGHSH and LQKENI. The CDR3 loop spans 15 amino acids. V trimming: 2 bases; J trimming: 4 bases; junction bases outside the gene matches: 8. The CDR3 nucleotides read TGTGCCAGCTCACCAGCCGACAGGGTCGGGTACGAGCAGTACTTC. This gives the protein CASSPADRVGYEQYF.

V gene TRBV2 combines with J gene TRBJ1-4; D remains ambiguous. The CDR3 extends over 15 amino acids. Germline assignment: CDR1 SNHLY and CDR2 FYNNEI. Trimming shortened V by 6 bases and J by 6 bases, and 17 bases separated the two germline ends. CDR3 amino acids: CASRYARSPDEKLFF. The CDR3 DNA reads as TGTGCCAGCAGATACGCCAGGAGCCCGGATGAAAAACTGTTTTTT.

The genes are TRBV29-1 and TRBJ2-3, with 8 bases identical to TRBD2. This CDR3 is 14 amino acids long. The germline CDR1 and CDR2 sequences are SQVTM and ANQGSEA. V shed 5 bases, J shed 2 bases, and the junction held 6 bases outside the gene matches. The CDR3 region has the DNA TGCAGCGTTCTCGTAGCGGGATTCACAGATACGCAGTATTTT. Protein: CSVLVAGFTDTQYF.